This is a list of T cell receptor beta chains from one sample in a study of T-cell reconstitution after alpha-beta-depleted transplantation in children. TCRdb re-called the PCR reads with MiXCR, one entry per CDR3 protein. The data hold hundreds of thousands of distinct CDR3 sequences, with 8.2% observed a single time. Sequenced material: PBMCs, mostly from graft donor cells, taken 180 days after TCRalphabeta/CD19-depleted stem cell transplant. These receptors all stem from a male patient younger than 18 who had a stem cell transplant for acute lymphoblastic leukemia, so the T cells may come from the graft donor. The conserved cysteine and the conserved F or W are not part of the CDR3 here.

j_call v_call cdr3_length cdr3_aa
TRBJ1-5 TRBV6-5 10 ASGEAYQPQH
TRBJ1-5 TRBV6-2/TRBV6-3 13 ASRTGAPRRQPQH
TRBJ2-2 TRBV5-1 10 ASRGVTGELF
TRBJ2-5 TRBV23-1 16 ASSQSRGPEREEETQY
TRBJ1-2 TRBV7-2 13 ASSFTGERYYGYT
TRBJ2-1 TRBV11-2 13 ASSLTGSLYNEQF
TRBJ1-6 TRBV19 12 ASRGRSYNSPLH
TRBJ2-6 TRBV7-2 15 ASSSYRVSGGANVLT
TRBJ2-7 TRBV29-1 10 SVFLGGYEQY
TRBJ2-5 TRBV12-3/TRBV12-4 12 ASTPDWDQETQY
TRBJ1-1 TRBV7-9 12 ASRHAGGGTEAF
TRBJ2-1 TRBV12-3/TRBV12-4 9 ASSFSIEQF
TRBJ2-7 TRBV3-1 12 ASSQEGLSYEQY